Presented here are 19 T cell receptor beta chains from one specimen sequenced in a study of patients and donors after allogeneic stem cell transplantation. TCRdb reanalysed the RT-PCR reads using MiXCR and keeps one entry per CDR3 protein. The table includes 20,000 or so distinct CDR3 sequences, about 5% detected once. The sample taken for sequencing was blood, either unsorted or a sorted T cell fraction (not recorded which). These receptors all stem from a human donor who was either an allogeneic HSCT recipient or a stem cell or donor lymphocyte infusion donor (not recorded which). It is not recorded whose cells these are; they may come from a transplant donor.

This clonotype was counted many times. The chain joins TRBV19 to TRBJ2-3; D uncertain. Trimming shortened V by 6 bases and J by 7 bases, and 17 bases separated the two germline ends. This CDR3 has 14 amino acids. Germline lookup yields CDR1 LNHDA and CDR2 SQIVND (reference sequence). The CDR3 DNA sequence: TGTGCCAGTAGCCGGCTAACGGACGACAATACGCAGTATTTT. It encodes CASSRLTDDNTQYF.

The chain employs TRBV19 and TRBJ2-5; 8 bases match TRBD2. This CDR3 comprises 13 residues. Trimming cost V 6 bases and J 4 bases; bases outside gene matches: 4. Looked up from germline, CDR1 is LNHDA and CDR2 is SQIVND (reference sequence). CDR3 protein: CASSIAGGETQYF. The CDR3 DNA sequence: TGTGCCAGTAGCATCGCGGGAGGAGAGACCCAGTACTTC.

This clonotype was detected many times. This chain connects TRBV20-1 to TRBJ2-1, with D maybe TRBD2 (5 bases). Germline CDR1 is DFQATT and CDR2 is SNEGSKA (reference sequence). The V and J ends lost 3 bases and 10 bases respectively, with 16 bases between them. CDR3 size: 13 residues. CDR3 amino acids: CSARTFAGGEQFF. The CDR3 coding sequence is TGCAGTGCTAGGACCTTCGCGGGTGGGGAGCAGTTCTTC.

This clonotype occurred many times. The chain carries TRBV9 and TRBJ2-1; the D is unclear. V lost 0 bases, J lost 9 bases, and 10 bases lay in between. From germline, CDR1 is SGDLS and CDR2 YYNGEE. The CDR3 loop spans 13 amino acids. The CDR3 here is CASSVVGVGEQFF. The CDR3, as DNA: TGTGCCAGCAGCGTAGTTGGGGTCGGTGAGCAGTTCTTC.

The chain couples TRBV3-1 to TRBJ2-5; TRBD2 is a possible D gene (6 bases). The CDR3 is 14 residues long. CDR1 and CDR2 from the germline V gene are LGHDT and YNNKEL (reference sequence). Trimming left V 0 bases short and J 5 bases short, with 10 bases between. CDR3 in DNA: TGTGCCAGCAGCCAAGATTTCGGAGGGGAGACCCAGTACTTC. It specifies CASSQDFGGETQYF.

At least ten counts were recorded for this clonotype. CDR3 loop: CASSLEGWETQYF. In DNA, the CDR3 is TGTGCCAGCAGCTTAGAGGGGTGGGAGACCCAGTACTTC. The chain employs TRBV7-9 and TRBJ2-5; D might be TRBD1 (5 bases). The V and J ends lost 1 base and 5 bases respectively, with 8 bases between them. Germline CDR1 and CDR2: SEHNR and FQNEAQ (reference sequence). This CDR3 comprises 13 residues.

This clonotype has more than one count but fewer than ten. This chain links TRBV19 with TRBJ2-5; D may be TRBD1 (5 bases). Trimming stripped 4 bases from V and 0 bases from J, with 15 bases between. The germline CDR1 and CDR2 sequences are LNHDA and SQIVND (reference sequence). CDR3 length: 16 residues. This chain's CDR3 is CASSRQGLTYQETQYF. The DNA of the CDR3 is TGTGCCAGTAGTAGGCAGGGCCTGACGTACCAAGAGACCCAGTACTTC.

As for this clonotype: A much bigger clone sits one base away, suggesting this may be a read error. This chain connects TRBV7-2 to TRBJ2-1; D is unresolved. The V end lost 1 base, the J end lost 4 bases, and 14 bases lay between the germline ends. The germline V gene encodes CDR1 SGHTA and CDR2 FQGNSA. CDR3 length: 16 amino acids. As DNA, the CDR3 is TGTGCCAGCAGCTTAGTTTCCAGCGTGCGGTACAATGAGCAGTTCTTC. Its protein product is CASSLVSSVRYNEQFF.

The rearrangement uses TRBV19 and TRBJ1-1, with D unclear. Germline loops: CDR1 LNHDA, CDR2 SQIVND (reference sequence). This CDR3 spans 15 amino acids. The V end lost 5 bases, the J end lost 3 bases, and 16 bases lay between the germline ends. This CDR3 reads CASSPPSRSDTEAFF. The CDR3 DNA reads TGTGCCAGTAGTCCCCCTTCGAGGTCGGACACTGAAGCTTTCTTT. Supplemented by reference TRBV19 and TRBJ1-1, the full variable domain reads DGGITQSPKYLFRKEGQNVTLSCEQNLNHDAMYWYRQDPGQGLRLIYYSQIVNDFQKGDIAEGYSVSREKKESFPLTVTSAQKNPTAFYLCASSPPSRSDTEAFFGQGTRLTVV.

V and J are TRBV18 and TRBJ2-6, with 8 bases matching TRBD1. Germline V gene lookup returns CDR1 KGHSH and CDR2 LQKENI. The CDR3 contains 18 residues. Trimming at V came to 1 base and at J to 4 bases, leaving 9 bases not matched to a gene. CDR3 coding DNA: TGTGCCAGCTCACCACTTGTGACAGGGGCTGAAGGGGCCAACGTCCTGACTTTC. Protein product: CASSPLVTGAEGANVLTF.

This clonotype appeared many times. The genes are TRBV2 and TRBJ2-7, with a tentative D call TRBD2 (6 bases). With 4 bases removed from V and 6 bases from J, the gap between germline ends came to 13 bases. Germline V lookup: CDR1 SNHLY, CDR2 FYNNEI. The CDR3 sequence is 13 residues long. The CDR3 protein is CASSGGLGGEQYF. In DNA, the CDR3 is TGTGCCAGCAGTGGGGGACTCGGCGGCGAGCAGTACTTC.

In this sample, this clonotype turned up many times. The CDR3 coding sequence is TGTGCCAGCAGTGAAGCCGGGACAGGGGTTTACGAGCAGTACTTC. It codes for CASSEAGTGVYEQYF. V gene TRBV6-1 combines with J gene TRBJ2-7, with 10 bases aligning to TRBD1. Germline lookup yields CDR1 MNHNS and CDR2 SASEGT. The trim removed 0 bases at V and 4 bases at J, leaving 3 bases unmatched. This CDR3 has 15 amino acids.

This clonotype was detected ten times or more. This chain joins TRBV4-1 and TRBJ1-6, with D perhaps matching TRBD1 (5 bases). Germline CDR1 reads MGHRA; CDR2 reads YSYEKL. There are 15 residues in the CDR3. V dropped 4 bases and J dropped 4 bases, with 11 bases sitting between them. The CDR3 sequence is CASSPEGRYNSPLHF. As DNA, the CDR3 is TGCGCCAGCAGCCCGGAGGGGAGGTATAATTCACCCCTCCACTTT.

This clonotype was seen many times. The CDR3 DNA follows: TGTGCCACCAGCAGAGGGGGGACTAGAGCCTACGAGCAGTACTTC. Translation: CATSRGGTRAYEQYF. V usage is TRBV15 and J usage is TRBJ2-7; 8 positions agree with TRBD2. This CDR3 spans 15 amino acids. From germline, CDR1 is LNHNV and CDR2 YYDKDF (reference sequence). V lost 1 base, J lost 2 bases, and 4 bases stayed unmatched.

Only a few counts were recorded for this clonotype. V usage is TRBV4-2 and J usage is TRBJ1-4; D ambiguous. CDR1 and CDR2 (germline): LGHNA, YNFKEQ. V dropped 0 bases and J dropped 4 bases, with 9 bases sitting between them. This CDR3 has 15 amino acids. Written as DNA, the CDR3 is TGTGCCAGCAGCCAAGATCGTCGGCGTAATGAAAAACTGTTTTTT. Translated: CASSQDRRRNEKLFF.

This clonotype was recorded many times. CDR3 bases: TGTGCCAGCAGCTTAGGGTTGGAGACCCAGTACTTC. Encoded protein: CASSLGLETQYF. The chain joins TRBV7-9 to TRBJ2-5; no definite D call. The CDR3 length is 12 residues. Trimming pared 1 base from V and 5 bases from J, leaving 5 bases between. The germline V gene encodes CDR1 SEHNR and CDR2 FQNEAQ (reference sequence).

The rearrangement links TRBV11-3 to TRBJ2-5; D might be TRBD2 (6 bases). The CDR3 has 14 amino acids. Germline V gives CDR1 SGHNT, CDR2 YENEEA. The V gene lost 3 bases and the J gene lost 4 bases, with 12 bases spanning the gap. Written as DNA, the CDR3 is TGTGCCAGCAGCTTTCGGGCGGGGTCAGAGACCCAGTACTTC. Translating gives CASSFRAGSETQYF.

The chain uses TRBV6-2 or TRBV6-3 and TRBJ1-5; 8 nucleotides match TRBD1. Germline V lookup: CDR1 MNHEY, CDR2 SVGEGT. The CDR3 loop spans 17 amino acids. With V trimmed by 6 bases and J by 0 bases, 10 bases remained unmatched. The CDR3 protein is CASRSGDRRYSNQPQHF. The CDR3 bases are TGTGCCAGCAGGTCCGGGGACAGGCGATATAGCAATCAGCCCCAGCATTTT.

V is TRBV13 and J is TRBJ2-7; 11 bases are shared with TRBD1. This CDR3 comprises 16 residues. Germline V gives CDR1 PRHDT, CDR2 FYEKMQ (reference sequence). V trimming: 5 bases; J trimming: 7 bases; junction bases outside the gene matches: 13. The CDR3, as DNA: TGTGCCAGCAGCACGACCGGGACAGGGGGGAAGGGAGAGCAGTACTTC. Its protein is CASSTTGTGGKGEQYF. Full variable domain (rest looked up from reference TRBV13 and TRBJ2-7): AAGVIQSPRHLIKEKRETATLKCYPIPRHDTVYWYQQGPGQDPQFLISFYEKMQSDKGSIPDRFSAQQFSDYHSELNMSSLELGDSALYFCASSTTGTGGKGEQYFGPGTRLTVT.